Listed below are T cell receptor beta chains from one sample, sequenced in a study of blood T cell repertoires in COVID-19. Libraries were prepared by immunoSEQ multiplex PCR; TCRdb keeps only in-frame clonotypes and omits some of them. The sample contains 250,000 to 400,000 clones, 90% of which appear only once. Sequencing input: peripheral blood. The source of these receptors is a woman aged 25-40 years with COVID-19, enrolled during active disease. CDR3s include the opening cysteine and the closing phenylalanine or tryptophan. A D gene is named only where the DNA matches it firmly. Clone size is shown for a subset of rows, as once, few, many or a class of expanded clone.

v_gene: TRBV5-4
j_gene: TRBJ2-5
d_gene: TRBD1
abundance: NA
CDR3nt: TGTGCCAGCAGCCTCCCGGGACAGGGGTACGAGACCCAGTACTTC
CDR3aa: CASSLPGQGYETQYF

v_gene: TRBV19
j_gene: TRBJ2-2
d_gene: NA
abundance: NA
CDR3nt: TGTGCCAGTAGTATGGACTACATGTCTTTAGGGGAGCTGTTTTTT
CDR3aa: CASSMDYMSLGELFF

v_gene: TRBV30
j_gene: TRBJ1-6
d_gene: NA
abundance: NA
CDR3nt: TGTGCCTGGACTACTGATTCACCCCTCCACTTT
CDR3aa: CAWTTDSPLHF

v_gene: TRBV2
j_gene: TRBJ1-6
d_gene: NA
abundance: NA
CDR3nt: TGTGCCAGCAGAGAACTGACAGGAAACAATTCACCCCTCCACTTT
CDR3aa: CASRELTGNNSPLHF

v_gene: TRBV6-2/TRBV6-3
j_gene: TRBJ2-2
d_gene: NA
abundance: few
CDR3nt: TGTGCCAGCAGTTGGAGGGAAGGCACCGGGGAGCTGTTTTTT
CDR3aa: CASSWREGTGELFF

v_gene: TRBV28
j_gene: TRBJ1-2
d_gene: TRBD1
abundance: once
CDR3nt: TGTGCCAGCACAGGGGACAGGGATGGCTACACCTTC
CDR3aa: CASTGDRDGYTF

v_gene: TRBV29-1
j_gene: TRBJ2-3
d_gene: NA
abundance: NA
CDR3nt: TGCAGCGTTGATGAGGGCGGAACAGATACGCAGTATTTT
CDR3aa: CSVDEGGTDTQYF

v_gene: TRBV7-8
j_gene: TRBJ1-3
d_gene: NA
abundance: NA
CDR3nt: TGTGCCAGCAGCTCCGACAGGCCCTCTGGAAACACCATATATTTT
CDR3aa: CASSSDRPSGNTIYF

v_gene: TRBV9
j_gene: TRBJ2-5
d_gene: TRBD2
abundance: NA
CDR3nt: TGTGCCAGCAGCGTAGGGGCTAGCGGGACACAAGAGACCCAGTACTTC
CDR3aa: CASSVGASGTQETQYF

v_gene: TRBV7-6
j_gene: TRBJ2-1
d_gene: NA
abundance: many
CDR3nt: TGTGCCAGCAGCTTAGTGGGCTCCGGTGAGCAGTTCTTC
CDR3aa: CASSLVGSGEQFF

v_gene: TRBV28
j_gene: TRBJ2-4
d_gene: TRBD1
abundance: NA
CDR3nt: TGTGCCAGCAGTCCGGGACAGTTAGCCAAAAACATTCAGTACTTC
CDR3aa: CASSPGQLAKNIQYF

v_gene: TRBV9
j_gene: TRBJ2-2
d_gene: NA
abundance: NA
CDR3nt: TGTGCCAGCAGCGTAGGTGGGAAGGGGGCCGGGGAGCTGTTTTTT
CDR3aa: CASSVGGKGAGELFF

v_gene: TRBV9
j_gene: TRBJ2-2
d_gene: TRBD1
abundance: NA
CDR3nt: TGTGCCAGCAACCGGGACAGGGGTGCCGGGGAGCTGTTTTTT
CDR3aa: CASNRDRGAGELFF

v_gene: TRBV27
j_gene: TRBJ2-1
d_gene: NA
abundance: NA
CDR3nt: TGTGCCAGCAGTCTAAGGGCCTCGTTACCTAGCGTAGGATTCTACAATGAGCAGTTCTTC
CDR3aa: CASSLRASLPSVGFYNEQFF

v_gene: TRBV6-5
j_gene: TRBJ2-7
d_gene: NA
abundance: NA
CDR3nt: TGTGCCAGCAGTCGAACTATCTCCGAGCAGTACTTC
CDR3aa: CASSRTISEQYF

v_gene: TRBV30
j_gene: TRBJ1-1
d_gene: NA
abundance: NA
CDR3nt: TGTGCCTGCAACCCGGACACGAACACTGAAGCTTTCTTT
CDR3aa: CACNPDTNTEAFF

v_gene: TRBV28
j_gene: TRBJ2-7
d_gene: NA
abundance: NA
CDR3nt: TGTGCCAGCATTACAGCGGGTAAGACCTACGAGCAGTACTTC
CDR3aa: CASITAGKTYEQYF

v_gene: TRBV27
j_gene: TRBJ2-1
d_gene: TRBD2
abundance: NA
CDR3nt: TGTGCCAGCAGTTCTAGGGGACTAGCGGTTATATACAATGAGCAGTTCTTC
CDR3aa: CASSSRGLAVIYNEQFF

v_gene: TRBV7-9
j_gene: TRBJ2-6
d_gene: NA
abundance: NA
CDR3nt: TGTGCCAGCACCTCCCACGGAGGGTCCTCCTACTCTGGGGCCAACGTCCTGACTTTC
CDR3aa: CASTSHGGSSYSGANVLTF

v_gene: TRBV12-5
j_gene: TRBJ2-1
d_gene: NA
abundance: NA
CDR3nt: TGTGCTAGTGGCTCCGACAGAATCCCCTACAATGAGCAGTTCTTC
CDR3aa: CASGSDRIPYNEQFF

v_gene: TRBV28
j_gene: TRBJ1-1
d_gene: NA
abundance: NA
CDR3nt: TGTGCCAGCAGTTGGTTAGACAAGACGAACACTGAAGCTTTCTTT
CDR3aa: CASSWLDKTNTEAFF

v_gene: TRBV6-5
j_gene: TRBJ2-3
d_gene: TRBD2
abundance: once
CDR3nt: TGTGCCAGCAGGGGCGGGAGCACCAGCACAGATACGCAGTATTTT
CDR3aa: CASRGGSTSTDTQYF

v_gene: TRBV3-1/TRBV3-2
j_gene: TRBJ1-5
d_gene: TRBD1
abundance: NA
CDR3nt: TGTGCCAGCAGCCAAGCGACAGGGCATCAGCCCCAGCATTTT
CDR3aa: CASSQATGHQPQHF

v_gene: TRBV3-1/TRBV3-2
j_gene: TRBJ1-1
d_gene: TRBD1
abundance: once
CDR3nt: TGTGCCACGGTTGCGACAGGGCAATACACTGAAGCTTTCTTT
CDR3aa: CATVATGQYTEAFF

v_gene: TRBV10-3
j_gene: TRBJ1-4
d_gene: TRBD1
abundance: NA
CDR3nt: TGTGCCATCAAAGAGGGGGCTACTAATGAAAAACTGTTTTTT
CDR3aa: CAIKEGATNEKLFF

v_gene: TRBV24-1
j_gene: TRBJ1-5
d_gene: NA
abundance: once
CDR3nt: TGTGCCACCAGTGACTCAGGCAATCAGCCCCAGCATTTT
CDR3aa: CATSDSGNQPQHF

v_gene: TRBV19
j_gene: TRBJ2-7
d_gene: NA
abundance: NA
CDR3nt: TGTGCCAGTAGTATAGATCGGCGGGGCACCTACGAGCAGTACTTC
CDR3aa: CASSIDRRGTYEQYF

v_gene: TRBV19
j_gene: TRBJ2-7
d_gene: TRBD2
abundance: NA
CDR3nt: TGTGCCAGTAGTATCATCGCGACTAGCGGCCTAGGTGAGCAGTACTTC
CDR3aa: CASSIIATSGLGEQYF

v_gene: TRBV19
j_gene: TRBJ1-1
d_gene: TRBD1
abundance: NA
CDR3nt: TGTGCCAGTAGCAAGGGACAGGGAAGAACTGAAGCTTTCTTT
CDR3aa: CASSKGQGRTEAFF

v_gene: TRBV4-2
j_gene: TRBJ2-2
d_gene: TRBD1
abundance: NA
CDR3nt: TGTGCCAGCAGCCTCCGGGACAGCCTCACCGGGGAGCTGTTTTTT
CDR3aa: CASSLRDSLTGELFF

v_gene: TRBV6-6
j_gene: TRBJ2-7
d_gene: TRBD2
abundance: NA
CDR3nt: TGTGCCAGCAGTCACTTACTAGCGGGGGACTCCTACGAGCAGTACTTC
CDR3aa: CASSHLLAGDSYEQYF

v_gene: TRBV28
j_gene: TRBJ2-5
d_gene: TRBD2
abundance: NA
CDR3nt: TGTGCCAGCTCAGTTTATGCAGGACTAGCGGGAGAAGAGACCCAGTACTTC
CDR3aa: CASSVYAGLAGEETQYF

v_gene: TRBV2
j_gene: TRBJ2-3
d_gene: TRBD2
abundance: NA
CDR3nt: TGTGCCAGCAGTGAACTCGGGAGGGCCACAGATACGCAGTATTTT
CDR3aa: CASSELGRATDTQYF

v_gene: TRBV27
j_gene: TRBJ2-3
d_gene: TRBD2
abundance: NA
CDR3nt: TGTGCCAGCAGTTCCGGGACTAGCGGGACGGAGGGCACAGATACGCAGTATTTT
CDR3aa: CASSSGTSGTEGTDTQYF

v_gene: TRBV5-4
j_gene: TRBJ2-1
d_gene: TRBD2
abundance: NA
CDR3nt: TGTGCCAGCAGCTTGCGCGGGGGTCACAATGAGCAGTTCTTC
CDR3aa: CASSLRGGHNEQFF

v_gene: TRBV3-1/TRBV3-2
j_gene: TRBJ1-3
d_gene: NA
abundance: NA
CDR3nt: TGTGCCAGCAGCTCCGGACTGAACTCTGGAAACACCATATATTTT
CDR3aa: CASSSGLNSGNTIYF

v_gene: TRBV28
j_gene: TRBJ1-1
d_gene: TRBD1
abundance: NA
CDR3nt: TGTGCCAGCAGTCCGAGGACAGGGAGGACTGAAGCTTTCTTT
CDR3aa: CASSPRTGRTEAFF

v_gene: TRBV6-5
j_gene: TRBJ1-5
d_gene: TRBD1
abundance: NA
CDR3nt: TGTGCCAGCGACAGGGGATATAGCAATCAGCCCCAGCATTTT
CDR3aa: CASDRGYSNQPQHF

v_gene: TRBV7-9
j_gene: TRBJ1-4
d_gene: NA
abundance: NA
CDR3nt: TGTGCCAGCAGCAACCCAGGGAATTACAATGAAAAACTGTTTTTT
CDR3aa: CASSNPGNYNEKLFF

v_gene: TRBV18
j_gene: TRBJ1-5
d_gene: NA
abundance: NA
CDR3nt: TGTGCCAGCTCACAGGAGACCTACAATCAGCCCCAGCATTTT
CDR3aa: CASSQETYNQPQHF

v_gene: TRBV7-8
j_gene: TRBJ1-1
d_gene: TRBD1
abundance: NA
CDR3nt: TGTGCCAGCAGCTTTCCAGGGGGTAGTACTGAAGCTTTCTTT
CDR3aa: CASSFPGGSTEAFF

v_gene: TRBV5-4
j_gene: TRBJ2-5
d_gene: TRBD1
abundance: NA
CDR3nt: TGTGCCAGCAGCTTGGGACAGGGGCTGGGAGAGACCCAGTACTTC
CDR3aa: CASSLGQGLGETQYF

v_gene: TRBV7-2
j_gene: TRBJ1-1
d_gene: NA
abundance: NA
CDR3nt: TGTGCCACCGAGACCGGGGGTCGGGCTGAAGCTTTCTTT
CDR3aa: CATETGGRAEAFF

v_gene: TRBV11-2
j_gene: TRBJ1-1
d_gene: TRBD1
abundance: NA
CDR3nt: TGTGCCAGCAGCCCTTACGTCTCACAGGGGGCCAGGAACACTGAAGCTTTCTTT
CDR3aa: CASSPYVSQGARNTEAFF

v_gene: TRBV19
j_gene: TRBJ1-6
d_gene: TRBD1
abundance: NA
CDR3nt: TGTGCCAGTAGTGTGGGGACAGGGGGTTCACCCCTCCACTTT
CDR3aa: CASSVGTGGSPLHF

v_gene: TRBV9
j_gene: TRBJ2-2
d_gene: NA
abundance: NA
CDR3nt: TGTGCCAGCAGCGTAGGGCTCCTGATGTCCGGGGAGCTGTTTTTT
CDR3aa: CASSVGLLMSGELFF

v_gene: TRBV3-1/TRBV3-2
j_gene: TRBJ2-5
d_gene: TRBD2
abundance: NA
CDR3nt: TGTGCCAGCAGCCAAGGGAGACTAGCTCAGGTGGCCCAGTACTTC
CDR3aa: CASSQGRLAQVAQYF